This TCR beta chain originates from a study of human T cells and chemical hapten exposure. This clonotype occurred many times. The time point denotes: pre-sensitization, week 0. The treatment denotes: therapeutic diphenylcyclopropenone sensitization with weekly scalp DPC. In TCRdb, the RACE reads were re-called with MiXCR into one record per CDR3 protein. The sample contains about 260,000 distinct CDR3 sequences, 8.6% of which appear only once. Germline V gives CDR1 SGDLS, CDR2 YYNGEE. This CDR3 is 13 amino acids long. V lost 7 bases, J lost 2 bases, and 10 bases lay in between. The chain is built from TRBV9 and TRBJ1-3; the D is unclear. The sequence came from a middle-aged woman with alopecia areata. Some clones in this sample may be carry-over from other donors' samples. The sample consisted of whole blood, taken in connection with sensitization to the hapten diphenylcyclopropenone (DPC). CDR3 sequence reads: CASGAGAGNTIYF. Here the CDR3 DNA reads TGTGCCAGCGGAGCAGGAGCTGGAAACACCATATATTTT. Combining the CDR3 with reference TRBV9 and TRBJ1-3 gives the whole variable domain DSGVTQTPKHLITATGQRVTLRCSPRSGDLSVYWYQQSLDQGLQFLIQYYNGEERAKGNILERFSAQQFPDLHSELNLSSLELGDSALYFCASGAGAGNTIYFGEGSWLTVV.